The rows below give T cell receptor beta chains drawn from one sample of a study of Ad26.COV2.S vaccination and SARS-CoV-2 variants. Sequencing was performed with immunoSEQ multiplex PCR; in TCRdb, only in-frame clones are kept and a portion is missing. The profile shows roughly 400,000 clones, 92% of them singletons. Specimen: peripheral blood, collected in a trial of Ad26.COV2.S vaccine versus placebo. These receptors all come from a person aged 18 to 59 who received the Ad26.COV2.S COVID-19 vaccine or a placebo. CDR3s include the opening cysteine and the closing phenylalanine or tryptophan. The D gene is left open where the match is weak. Part of the rows lack a size; the others show once, few, many or a class for expanded clones.

V	size	D	J	DNA	CDR3
TRBV5-4	.	.	TRBJ1-2	TGTGCCAGCAGCTTGAGTGGGAACAACTATGGCTACACCTTC	CASSLSGNNYGYTF
TRBV11-2	once	.	TRBJ1-2	TGTGCCAGCAGCTTTTACAGTCCCTATGGCTACACCTTC	CASSFYSPYGYTF
TRBV30	.	TRBD1	TRBJ2-2	TGTGCCTCACAGGGGGTAAGGAACACCGGGGAGCTGTTTTTT	CASQGVRNTGELFF
TRBV6-5	.	.	TRBJ1-5	TGTGCCAGCAGTCGCCCGGAGGGGCCCCAGCATTTT	CASSRPEGPQHF
TRBV2	.	.	TRBJ1-3	TGTGCCAGCTCTACCTGGGGTTTGACTGGAAACACCATATATTTT	CASSTWGLTGNTIYF
TRBV2	.	.	TRBJ2-2	TGTGCCACGGGGCGGGTGAGAACCGGGGAGCTGTTTTTT	CATGRVRTGELFF
TRBV9	.	TRBD1	TRBJ2-3	TGTGCCAGCAGCGTCGGAGATGGACAGGGCACAGATACGCAGTATTTT	CASSVGDGQGTDTQYF
TRBV24-1	.	TRBD1	TRBJ2-5	TGTGCCACCAGTGATGAGAACAGGGGGCGGGAGACCCAGTACTTC	CATSDENRGRETQYF
TRBV7-9	.	.	TRBJ2-7	TGTGCCAGCAGCCCAACCTACGAGCAGTACTTC	CASSPTYEQYF
TRBV4-3	.	TRBD1	TRBJ1-5	TGCGCCAGCAGCCAAGGAAGGGACAGCTTCGGTTGGAATCAGCCCCAGCATTTT	CASSQGRDSFGWNQPQHF
TRBV9	.	TRBD1	TRBJ2-5	TGTGCCAGCAGCGTTGACAGGGGGCCGTGGGAGACCCAGTACTTC	CASSVDRGPWETQYF
TRBV10-1	.	TRBD2	TRBJ2-3	TGCGCCAGCAGTGGAACTAGCGGGAGCACAGATACGCAGTATTTT	CASSGTSGSTDTQYF
TRBV20-1	.	.	TRBJ1-5	TGCAGTGCTAGTGACGAGCGTTTTAATCAGCCCCAGCATTTT	CSASDERFNQPQHF
TRBV6-4	.	.	TRBJ1-2	TGTGCCAGCAGTGATCGGCAGGGCTATGGCTACACCTTC	CASSDRQGYGYTF
TRBV2	.	.	TRBJ1-1	TGTGCCAGCAGTGAAAGGTTCGGGTACTCTGAAGCTTTCTTT	CASSERFGYSEAFF
TRBV6-6	.	TRBD1	TRBJ1-1	TGTGCCAGCAGTCCACGACAGGGGGACACTGAAGCTTTCTTT	CASSPRQGDTEAFF
TRBV4-3	.	TRBD1	TRBJ1-4	TGCGCCAGCAGCCGAGGGACAGGGAAGGAACTGTTTTTT	CASSRGTGKELFF
TRBV3-1/TRBV3-2	.	.	TRBJ2-5	TGTGCCAGCAGCCACCCGGGGGCCCGGGGGGAGACCCAGTACTTC	CASSHPGARGETQYF
TRBV11-2	.	TRBD2	TRBJ2-3	TGTGCCAGCAGCCCGCAACTAGCGGGGGTTCCGATTACGCAGTATTTT	CASSPQLAGVPITQYF
TRBV25-1	.	.	TRBJ1-5	TGTGCCAGTAGTGAGGGGGGGGCCAATCAGCCCCAGCATTTT	CASSEGGANQPQHF
TRBV6-2/TRBV6-3	.	TRBD2	TRBJ2-5	TGTGCCAGCAGTTACACTAGACTAGCGGACCAAGAGACCCAGTACTTC	CASSYTRLADQETQYF
TRBV28	.	.	TRBJ2-7	TGTGCCAGCAGTCTGGTGGTCGGAGGAAACTACGAGCAGTACTTC	CASSLVVGGNYEQYF
TRBV7-6	once	TRBD1	TRBJ2-3	TGTGCCAGCAGCTTCCGACAGGGTGCTAGCACAGATACGCAGTATTTT	CASSFRQGASTDTQYF
TRBV12-5	.	.	TRBJ2-7	TGTGCTAATCGATCAACAGGGTCTCGGCAGTACTTC	CANRSTGSRQYF
TRBV4-1	.	.	TRBJ2-3	TGCGCCAGCAGCCAAGGGGTCCCCCCCCCAAATACGCAGTATTTT	CASSQGVPPPNTQYF
TRBV25-1	.	.	TRBJ1-2	TGTGCCAGCAGTGAAAATGGGCTAGGCCATGGCTACACCTTC	CASSENGLGHGYTF
TRBV18	.	TRBD2	TRBJ2-7	TGTGCCAGCTCCCCCGGGACTAGCTACGAGCAGTACTTC	CASSPGTSYEQYF
TRBV15	.	.	TRBJ2-5	TGTGCCACCAGCAGGGGGCGGGCGGCTAACCCCCTGACCCAGTACTTC	CATSRGRAANPLTQYF
TRBV7-2	.	TRBD2	TRBJ2-1	TGTGCCAGCAGCTTAGGCAGCGGGGGCGCCGATGAGCAGTTCTTC	CASSLGSGGADEQFF
TRBV30	.	.	TRBJ2-2	TGTGCCTGGATCTACAGAGGAAGGCAATACGGGGAGCTGTTTTTT	CAWIYRGRQYGELFF
TRBV6-5	once	TRBD1	TRBJ1-4	TGTGCCAGCAGGACAGGGTCGGAACTGTTTTTT	CASRTGSELFF
TRBV6-1	.	.	TRBJ2-1	TGTGCCAGCAGTGAAGCGGTTGGGAATCCCTACAATGAGCAGTTCTTC	CASSEAVGNPYNEQFF
TRBV7-9	.	.	TRBJ2-7	TGTGCCAGCACCGCGACAGGGAGGACCTACGAGCAGTACTTC	CASTATGRTYEQYF
TRBV7-2	.	TRBD2	TRBJ2-3	TGTGCCAGCAGCTTAGGTGGAGCGGGGGGCATCCTGGATACGCAGTATTTT	CASSLGGAGGILDTQYF
TRBV5-6	.	.	TRBJ2-7	TGTGCCAGCAGCTTAGGGGGGTACGAGCAGTACTTC	CASSLGGYEQYF
TRBV5-1	.	TRBD1	TRBJ2-2	TGCGCCAGCAGCCCCCGGGGGACAGGGGGGGGACACACCGGGGAGCTGTTTTTT	CASSPRGTGGGHTGELFF
TRBV2	few	TRBD2	TRBJ2-5	TGTGCCAGCAGTGAGGGACTAGCGGGGGAAGAGACCCAGTACTTC	CASSEGLAGEETQYF
TRBV2	.	TRBD2	TRBJ2-1	TGTGCCAGCAGTGAAATAGGCCTAGCGGGGGGCAACAATGAGCAGTTCTTC	CASSEIGLAGGNNEQFF
TRBV4-1	.	TRBD1	TRBJ2-4	TGCGCCAGCGCCCCAGATCGGGACAGGGGACGGGACATTCAGTACTTC	CASAPDRDRGRDIQYF
TRBV30	.	.	TRBJ2-7	TGTGCCTGGAGTAAAGGGATTTACGAGCAGTACTTC	CAWSKGIYEQYF
TRBV7-9	.	.	TRBJ1-3	TGTGCCAGCAGCTCAGGGTCAGGAAACACCATATATTTT	CASSSGSGNTIYF
TRBV5-1	.	.	TRBJ1-6	TGCGCCAGCAGCCTGGGAACTGGGAATTCACCCCTCCACTTT	CASSLGTGNSPLHF
TRBV28	.	TRBD1	TRBJ1-4	TGTGCCGGACTGGGACAGCAGCCCCTCCCCGATAATGAAAAACTGTTTTTT	CAGLGQQPLPDNEKLFF
TRBV12-3/TRBV12-4	.	.	TRBJ2-3	TGTGCCAGCGGATTTGCAGATACGCAGTATTTT	CASGFADTQYF
TRBV19	once	.	TRBJ1-6	TGTGCCTCCACTCACGGCTATTCACCCCTCCACTTT	CASTHGYSPLHF
TRBV7-9	.	.	TRBJ1-4	TGTGCCAGCAGCTTACAAATTTTGGGGGGCGTTGAAAAACTGTTTTTT	CASSLQILGGVEKLFF
TRBV3-1/TRBV3-2	.	.	TRBJ2-7	TGTGCCAGCAGCCAACGTCTCGCCTACGAGCAGTACTTC	CASSQRLAYEQYF
TRBV7-8	.	.	TRBJ1-3	TGTGCCTCTAGGGACTCTGGAAACACCATATATTTT	CASRDSGNTIYF
TRBV29-1	.	.	TRBJ1-2	TGCAGCGTTGAAGAGCCCCGGGGCAGACAAAGTAGTGGCTACACCTTC	CSVEEPRGRQSSGYTF
TRBV6-9	once	TRBD1	TRBJ1-1	TGTGCCAGCAGTTCCAGGGACAGGGAGAACACTGAAGCTTTCTTT	CASSSRDRENTEAFF
TRBV6-2/TRBV6-3	few	.	TRBJ2-2	TGTGCCAGCAGCGCAGGGGCGGACACCGGGGAGCTGTTTTTT	CASSAGADTGELFF
TRBV10-3	.	TRBD1	TRBJ2-5	TGTGCCATCAATACAGGGGTCCAAGAGACCCAGTACTTC	CAINTGVQETQYF